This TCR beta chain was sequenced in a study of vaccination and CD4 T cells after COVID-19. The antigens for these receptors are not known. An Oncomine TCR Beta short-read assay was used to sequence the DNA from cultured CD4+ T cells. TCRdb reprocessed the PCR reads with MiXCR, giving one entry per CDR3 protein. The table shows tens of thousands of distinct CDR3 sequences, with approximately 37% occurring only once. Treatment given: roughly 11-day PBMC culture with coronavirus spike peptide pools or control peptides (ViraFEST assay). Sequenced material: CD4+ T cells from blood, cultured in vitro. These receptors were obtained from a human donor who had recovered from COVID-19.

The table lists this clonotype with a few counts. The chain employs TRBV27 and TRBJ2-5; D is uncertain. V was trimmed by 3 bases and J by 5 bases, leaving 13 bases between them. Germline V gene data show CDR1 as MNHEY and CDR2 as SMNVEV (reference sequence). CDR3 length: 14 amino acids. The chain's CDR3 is CASSFMGSSETQYF. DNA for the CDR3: TGTGCCAGCAGTTTTATGGGATCATCGGAGACCCAGTACTTC.